This T cell receptor (beta chain) was sequenced during a study of identical twins (dated by TCRdb to the mid-2010s). For the wider study: To test whether fetal clonotypes persist, this study deep-sequenced TCR alpha and beta repertoires from monozygotic twins, from unrelated adults of various ages, and from cord blood. Replicate twin experiments were performed at different times using different library preparation protocols to rule out contamination.

From its cysteine to its phenylalanine, the CDR3 spans 13 amino acids. Here the CDR3 DNA is all that survives: 39 bases in frame from base 1. The trim is 6 bases for V and 4 bases for J, with a gap of 10 bases between the germline ends. Per the germline V gene, MNHEY is the CDR1 and SVGEGT is the CDR2. Overall study results and their limits: Out-of-frame TCR alpha sequences shared between twins showed an excess of low generation-probability sequences compared with coincidental sharing between unrelated individuals. Excess twin sharing in beta out-of-frame sequences was weaker because fewer shared sequences lowered the signal-to-noise ratio. Because the same donors could not be followed over many years, the conclusions depended on cross-sectional statistical analysis. Fewer insertions were carried by abundant cord blood beta clonotypes; a weaker similar trend was observed in young adult naive repertoires, while no such trend was observed in memory repertoires. Invariant T cells such as MAIT and iNKT could partly confound zero-insertion analyses, although diverse VJ usage argued against such confounding for most clonotypes. In monozygotic twins, out-of-frame TCR alpha sharing was systematically underestimated by recombination models, although the models agreed with sharing between unrelated individuals.

A note on this clonotype: Its recognized antigen is unknown. Base qualities are not at hand, and no much larger clone is one base apart.

Preparation of the library involved 5' RACE. Instrument used: Illumina HiSeq 2000. Template switching added a universal primer binding site, and the final cDNA carried a unique molecular identifier that allowed TCR cDNA molecules to be counted accurately. Specific primers in the conserved constant-segment region were used to synthesize first-strand cDNA for TCR alpha and beta chains. Each cDNA library was double barcoded, with a SMART-Mk sample barcode plus Illumina barcodes, to control for contamination. TruSeq adapter sequences, together with Illumina sample barcodes, were added in two successive PCR steps. Sequencing of the TCR alpha and beta cDNA libraries was done on the Illumina HiSeq platform using custom primers. The published analysis was carried out like this. MiGEC was used to process raw reads and extract unique molecular identifiers, and MiXCR was used to find CDR3 positions. For each individual, recombination models were inferred using an EM algorithm with the repgenHMM and IGoR tools. The tcR package in R was used for shared clonotype analysis, with sharing normalized by the product of cloneset sizes. To study raw recombination free of thymic and clonal selection effects, out-of-frame nonproductive sequences were analyzed. Starting from the raw public reads, TCRdb applied fastp trimming at Q25, assembled clones with MiXCR and retained in-frame beta chains. Identical CDR3 proteins give one entry, which carries the most common genes and DNA. The V and J calls here are based on TCRdb, not the publication. Across this sample there are some 460,000 distinct CDR3 sequences, with approximately 15% seen only once. About 0.52% of the sample is taken by the ten largest.

Every donor was a healthy Caucasian. Three pairs of female monozygotic twins, all aged roughly 18 to 30 years, were included in the twin cohort. CD4+ and CD8+ T cell populations were isolated with positive isolation kits from Invitrogen. These same records also appear under a second study, on yellow fever vaccine responses in identical twins. In that second paper, the authors write: According to the authors, the vaccine-induced T cell response in identical twins seemed to be partly convergent and partly specific to each individual. In the study, vaccine-responding T cell clones were precisely tracked in identical twins.

Here the chain combines TRBV6-2 or TRBV6-3 and TRBJ2-1; the D match is possibly TRBD1 or TRBD2, with 5 bases aligned in each. The sequence came from a woman under 30 in good health. Sequencing was carried out using CD4+ T cells sorted from blood. The CDR3 region: CASRRDEYNEQFF. In nucleotide form, the sequence is TGTGCCAGCAGGAGGGACGAATACAATGAGCAGTTCTTC.